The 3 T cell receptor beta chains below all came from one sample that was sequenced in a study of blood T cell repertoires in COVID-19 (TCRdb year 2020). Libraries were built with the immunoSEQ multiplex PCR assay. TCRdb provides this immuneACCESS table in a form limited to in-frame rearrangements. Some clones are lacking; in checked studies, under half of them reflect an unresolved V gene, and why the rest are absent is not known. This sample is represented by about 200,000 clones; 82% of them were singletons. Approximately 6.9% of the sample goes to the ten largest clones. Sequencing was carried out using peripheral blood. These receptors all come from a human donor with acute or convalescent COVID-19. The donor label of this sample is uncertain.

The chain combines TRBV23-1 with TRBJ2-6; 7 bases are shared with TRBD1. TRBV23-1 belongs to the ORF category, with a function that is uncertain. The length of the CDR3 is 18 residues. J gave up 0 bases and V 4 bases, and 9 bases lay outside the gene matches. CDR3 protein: CASSLRQGPSSGANVLTF. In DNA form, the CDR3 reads TGCGCCAGCAGTCTTAGACAGGGTCCCTCCTCTGGGGCCAACGTCCTGACTTTC.

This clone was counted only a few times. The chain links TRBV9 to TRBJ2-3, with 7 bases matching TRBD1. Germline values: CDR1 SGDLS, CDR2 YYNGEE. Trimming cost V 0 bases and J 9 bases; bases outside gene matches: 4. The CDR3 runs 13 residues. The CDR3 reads CASSVGDRETQYF. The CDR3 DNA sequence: TGTGCCAGCAGCGTAGGCGACAGGGAGACGCAGTATTTT.

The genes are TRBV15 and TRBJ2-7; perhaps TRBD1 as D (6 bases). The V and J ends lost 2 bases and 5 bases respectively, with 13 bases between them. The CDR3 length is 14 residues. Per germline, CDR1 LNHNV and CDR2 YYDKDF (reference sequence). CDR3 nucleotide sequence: TGTGCCACCAGCAGAACCGGGACAATCCACGAGCAGTACTTC. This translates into CATSRTGTIHEQYF.